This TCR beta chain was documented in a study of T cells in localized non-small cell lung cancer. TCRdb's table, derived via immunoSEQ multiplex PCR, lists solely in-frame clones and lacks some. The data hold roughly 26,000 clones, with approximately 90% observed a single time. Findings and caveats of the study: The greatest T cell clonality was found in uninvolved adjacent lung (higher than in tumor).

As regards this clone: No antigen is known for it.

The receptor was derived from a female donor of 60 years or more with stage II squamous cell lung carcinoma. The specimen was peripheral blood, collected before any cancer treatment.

The DNA of the CDR3 is TGCGCCAGCAGCTTGGCCGGTAGATGGGACGGCTATTCAGCGGATACGCAGTATTTT. Residues: CASSLAGRWDGYSADTQYF. This rearrangement joins TRBV5-1 to TRBJ2-3, with D perhaps being TRBD1 or TRBD2 (5 bases each). Trimming cost V 0 bases and J 6 bases, with 26 bases left between them. The CDR3 has 19 residues. CDR1 is SGHRS, CDR2 YFSETQ, per germline.